This T cell receptor beta chain comes out of a study of cytomegalovirus exposure and HLA in healthy donors. Study results and caveats: A list of roughly 180 TCR beta chains associated with cytomegalovirus was given. CMV serostatus was the only recorded immune exposure for donors.

Vbeta (60) and Jbeta (13) primers were used in the PCR. Using immunoSEQ multiplex PCR, the repertoire was profiled, and TCRdb retains in-frame clones only, with some absent. Of 160,000 or so clones listed, roughly 80% are singletons. The V gene lost 7 bases and the J gene lost 8 bases, with 14 bases spanning the gap. The length of the CDR3 is 12 residues. Germline CDR1 MDHEN, CDR2 SYDVKM. This clone has a handful of counts. Its antigen is still unknown. Sequences were obtained from PBMCs. The chain has TRBV28 and TRBJ1-2; D unresolved. This TCR derives from a man aged 30 to 45 in good health and CMV-seronegative. CDR3 sequence reads: CASTPGPRGYTF. The CDR3 DNA sequence: TGTGCCAGCACTCCTGGGCCACGGGGCTACACCTTC.